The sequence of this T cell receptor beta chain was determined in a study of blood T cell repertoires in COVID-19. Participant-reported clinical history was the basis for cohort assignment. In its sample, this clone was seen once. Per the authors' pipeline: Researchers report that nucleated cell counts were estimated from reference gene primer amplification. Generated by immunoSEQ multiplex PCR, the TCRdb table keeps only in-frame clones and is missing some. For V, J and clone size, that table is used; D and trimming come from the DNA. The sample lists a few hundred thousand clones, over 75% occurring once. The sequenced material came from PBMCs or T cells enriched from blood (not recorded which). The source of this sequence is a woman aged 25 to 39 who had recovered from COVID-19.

Here the CDR3 reads CASSESLAGGDEQYF. CDR3 nucleotide sequence: TGCGCCAGCAGTGAGTCCTTGGCGGGTGGGGACGAGCAGTACTTC. The chain joins TRBV10-1 to TRBJ2-7; the D gene is possibly TRBD2 (5 bases). CDR3 length: 15 amino acids. Germline V CDR1 and CDR2: WNHNN, SYGVQD (reference sequence). V was trimmed by 0 bases and J by 5 bases, leaving 14 bases between them.